This TCR beta chain was observed in a study of T cells expressing NK-cell markers. This CDR3 contains 12 residues. Germline loops: CDR1 SQVTM, CDR2 ANQGSEA. TCRdb reworked the 5' RACE reads into one entry per CDR3 protein, no DNA. The sample table includes about 410,000 distinct CDR3 sequences. V and J are TRBV29-1 and TRBJ2-2. This clonotype originated in a woman in her forties or fifties in good health. The material sequenced was blood T cells: a sorted CD56 or NKG2C T cell subset, CD4+ or CD8+ T cells, or bulk PBMC T cells (not recorded which). CDR3 loop: CSCRSETGELFF.